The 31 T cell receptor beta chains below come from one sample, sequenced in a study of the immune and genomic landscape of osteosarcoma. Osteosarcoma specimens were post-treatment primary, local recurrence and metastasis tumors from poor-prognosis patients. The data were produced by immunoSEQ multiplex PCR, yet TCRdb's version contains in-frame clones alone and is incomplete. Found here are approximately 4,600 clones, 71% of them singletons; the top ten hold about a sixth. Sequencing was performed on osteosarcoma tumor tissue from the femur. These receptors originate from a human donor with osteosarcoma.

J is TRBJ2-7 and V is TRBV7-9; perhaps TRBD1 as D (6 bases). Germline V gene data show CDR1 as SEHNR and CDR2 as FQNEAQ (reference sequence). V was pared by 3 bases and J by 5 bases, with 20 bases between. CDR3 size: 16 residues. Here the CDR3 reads CASSLDLGSRGHEQYF. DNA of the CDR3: TGTGCCAGCAGCTTGGACTTAGGGTCCAGGGGACACGAGCAGTACTTC.

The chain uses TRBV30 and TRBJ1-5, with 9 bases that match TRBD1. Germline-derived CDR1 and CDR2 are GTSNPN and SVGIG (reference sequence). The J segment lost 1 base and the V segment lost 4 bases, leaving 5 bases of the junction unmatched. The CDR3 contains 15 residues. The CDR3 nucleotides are TGTGCCTGGACTAGACAGGGGGGAAGCAATCAGCCCCAGCATTTT. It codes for CAWTRQGGSNQPQHF.

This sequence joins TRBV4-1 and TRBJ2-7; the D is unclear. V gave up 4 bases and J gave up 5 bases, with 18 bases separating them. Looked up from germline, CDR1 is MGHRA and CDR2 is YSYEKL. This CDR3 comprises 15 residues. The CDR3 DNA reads TGCGCCAGCAGCCCCGGGCGGTCCCCCCAGGACGAGCAGTACTTC. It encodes CASSPGRSPQDEQYF.

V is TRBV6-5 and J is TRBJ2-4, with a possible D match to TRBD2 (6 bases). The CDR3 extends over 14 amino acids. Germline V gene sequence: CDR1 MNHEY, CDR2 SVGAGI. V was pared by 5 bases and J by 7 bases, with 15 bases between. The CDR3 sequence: CASSRLAEGNIQYF. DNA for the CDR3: TGTGCCAGCAGTCGACTCGCGGAGGGGAACATTCAGTACTTC.

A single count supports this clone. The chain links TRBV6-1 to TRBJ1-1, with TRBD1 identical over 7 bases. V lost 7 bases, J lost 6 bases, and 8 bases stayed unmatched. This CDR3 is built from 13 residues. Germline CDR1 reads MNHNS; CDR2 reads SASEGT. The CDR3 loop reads CASKPWDSPEAFF. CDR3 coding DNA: TGTGCCAGCAAGCCTTGGGACAGTCCTGAAGCTTTCTTT.

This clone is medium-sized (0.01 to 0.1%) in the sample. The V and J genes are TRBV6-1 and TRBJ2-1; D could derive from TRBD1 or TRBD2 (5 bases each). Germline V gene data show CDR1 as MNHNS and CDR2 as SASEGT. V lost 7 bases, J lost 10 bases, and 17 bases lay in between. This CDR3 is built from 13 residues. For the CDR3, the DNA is TGTGCCAGCACCGAGGGAGCCCCAGGGGAGCAGTTCTTC. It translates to CASTEGAPGEQFF.

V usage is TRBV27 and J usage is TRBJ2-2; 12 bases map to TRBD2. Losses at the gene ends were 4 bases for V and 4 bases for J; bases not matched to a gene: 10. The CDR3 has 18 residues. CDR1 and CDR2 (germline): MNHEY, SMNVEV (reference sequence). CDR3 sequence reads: CASSSYATSGRVTGELFF. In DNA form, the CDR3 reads TGTGCCAGCAGTTCGTACGCGACTAGCGGGAGAGTCACCGGGGAGCTGTTTTTT.

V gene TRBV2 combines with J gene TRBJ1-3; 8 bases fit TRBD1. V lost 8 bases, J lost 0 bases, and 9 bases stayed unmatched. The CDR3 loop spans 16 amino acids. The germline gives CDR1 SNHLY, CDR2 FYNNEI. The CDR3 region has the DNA TGTGCCAGCGCGGTGACAGGGGCAATCTCTGGAAACACCATATATTTT. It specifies CASAVTGAISGNTIYF.

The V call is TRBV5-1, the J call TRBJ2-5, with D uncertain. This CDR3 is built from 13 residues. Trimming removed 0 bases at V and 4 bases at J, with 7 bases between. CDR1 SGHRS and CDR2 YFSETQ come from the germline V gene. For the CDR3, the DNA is TGCGCCAGCAGCTTGGTGGGTGGAGAGACCCAGTACTTC. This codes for CASSLVGGETQYF. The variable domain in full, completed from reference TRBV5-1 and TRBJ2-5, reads KAGVTQTPRYLIKTRGQQVTLSCSPISGHRSVSWYQQTPGQGLQFLFEYFSETQRNKGNFPGRFSGRQFSNSRSEMNVSTLELGDSALYLCASSLVGGETQYFGPGTRLLVL.

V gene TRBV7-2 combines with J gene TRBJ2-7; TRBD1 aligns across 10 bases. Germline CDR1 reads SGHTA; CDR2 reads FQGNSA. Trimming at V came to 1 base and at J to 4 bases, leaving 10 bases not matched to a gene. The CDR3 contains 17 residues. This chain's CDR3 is CASSLVAGAGQGYEQYF. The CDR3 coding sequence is TGTGCCAGCAGCTTAGTAGCTGGCGCGGGACAGGGGTACGAGCAGTACTTC.

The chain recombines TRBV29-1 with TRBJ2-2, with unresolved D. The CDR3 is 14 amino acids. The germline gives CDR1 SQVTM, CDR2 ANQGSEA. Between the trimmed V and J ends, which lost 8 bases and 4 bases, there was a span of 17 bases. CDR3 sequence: CSTHGETGTGELFF. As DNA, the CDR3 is TGCAGCACTCACGGCGAGACGGGCACCGGGGAGCTGTTTTTT.

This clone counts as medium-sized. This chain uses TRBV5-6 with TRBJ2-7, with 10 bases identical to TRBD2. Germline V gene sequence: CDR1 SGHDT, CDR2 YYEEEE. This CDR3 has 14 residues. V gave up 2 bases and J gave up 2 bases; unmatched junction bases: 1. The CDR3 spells CASSFSGRTYEQYF. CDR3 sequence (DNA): TGTGCCAGCAGCTTTAGCGGGAGGACCTACGAGCAGTACTTC.

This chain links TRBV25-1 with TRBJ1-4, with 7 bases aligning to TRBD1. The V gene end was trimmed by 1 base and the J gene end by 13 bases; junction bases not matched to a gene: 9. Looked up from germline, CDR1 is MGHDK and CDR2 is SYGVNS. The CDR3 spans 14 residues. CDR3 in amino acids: CASSEWSTGDALFF. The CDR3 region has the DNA TGTGCCAGCAGTGAATGGTCCACAGGGGACGCACTGTTTTTT.

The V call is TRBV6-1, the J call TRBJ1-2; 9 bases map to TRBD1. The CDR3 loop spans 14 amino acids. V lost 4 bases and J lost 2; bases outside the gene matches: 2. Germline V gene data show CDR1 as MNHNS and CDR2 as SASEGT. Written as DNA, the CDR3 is TGTGCCAGCAGTGCCGGGACAGGGAACTATGGCTACACCTTC. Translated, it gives CASSAGTGNYGYTF.

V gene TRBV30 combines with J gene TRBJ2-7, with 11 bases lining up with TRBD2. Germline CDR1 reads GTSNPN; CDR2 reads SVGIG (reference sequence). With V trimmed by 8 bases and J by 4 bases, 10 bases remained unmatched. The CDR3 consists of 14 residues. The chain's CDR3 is CASTPGLAVYEQYF. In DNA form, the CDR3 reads TGTGCCAGTACTCCGGGACTAGCGGTATACGAGCAGTACTTC.

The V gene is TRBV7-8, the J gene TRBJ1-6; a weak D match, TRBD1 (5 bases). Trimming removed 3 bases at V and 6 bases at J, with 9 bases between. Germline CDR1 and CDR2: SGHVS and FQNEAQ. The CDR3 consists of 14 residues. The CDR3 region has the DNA TGTGCCAGCAGCTTGGGGGATGGTAATTCACCCCTCCACTTT. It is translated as CASSLGDGNSPLHF.

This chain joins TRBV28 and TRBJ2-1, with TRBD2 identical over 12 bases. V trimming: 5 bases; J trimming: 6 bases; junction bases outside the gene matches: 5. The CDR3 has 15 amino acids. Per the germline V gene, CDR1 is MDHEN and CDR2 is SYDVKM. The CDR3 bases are TGTGCCAGCAGTGTTAAGGGACTAGCGGGCAATGAGCAGTTCTTC. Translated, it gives CASSVKGLAGNEQFF. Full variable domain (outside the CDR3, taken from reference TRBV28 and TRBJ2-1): DVKVTQSSRYLVKRTGEKVFLECVQDMDHENMFWYRQDPGLGLRLIYFSYDVKMKEKGDIPEGYSVSREKKERFSLILESASTNQTSMYLCASSVKGLAGNEQFFGPGTRLTVL.

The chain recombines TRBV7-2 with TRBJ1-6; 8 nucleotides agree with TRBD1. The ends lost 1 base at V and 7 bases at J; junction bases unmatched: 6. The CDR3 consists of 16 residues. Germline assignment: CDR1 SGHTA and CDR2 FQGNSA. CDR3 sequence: CASSLEGDRLNSPLHF. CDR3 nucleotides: TGTGCCAGCAGCTTAGAGGGGGACAGGTTAAATTCACCCCTCCACTTT.

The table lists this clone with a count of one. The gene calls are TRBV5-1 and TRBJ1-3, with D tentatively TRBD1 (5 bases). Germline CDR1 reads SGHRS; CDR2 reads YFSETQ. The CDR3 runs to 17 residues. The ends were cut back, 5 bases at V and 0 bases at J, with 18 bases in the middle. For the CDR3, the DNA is TGCGCCAGCAGTTTAGGGGCCACCGCTCCCTCTGGAAACACCATATATTTT. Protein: CASSLGATAPSGNTIYF.

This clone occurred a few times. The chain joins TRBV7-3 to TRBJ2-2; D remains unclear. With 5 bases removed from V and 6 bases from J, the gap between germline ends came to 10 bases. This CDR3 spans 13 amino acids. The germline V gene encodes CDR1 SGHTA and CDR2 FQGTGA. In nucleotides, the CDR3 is TGTGCCAGCAGCCCGATCGGCCCCGGGGAGCTGTTTTTT. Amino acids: CASSPIGPGELFF.

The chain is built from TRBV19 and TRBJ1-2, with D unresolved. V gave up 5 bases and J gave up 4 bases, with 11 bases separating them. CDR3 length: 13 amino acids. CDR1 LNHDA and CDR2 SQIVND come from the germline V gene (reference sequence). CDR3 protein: CASSVSKAYGYTF. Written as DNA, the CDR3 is TGTGCCAGTAGTGTCAGTAAGGCCTATGGCTACACCTTC.

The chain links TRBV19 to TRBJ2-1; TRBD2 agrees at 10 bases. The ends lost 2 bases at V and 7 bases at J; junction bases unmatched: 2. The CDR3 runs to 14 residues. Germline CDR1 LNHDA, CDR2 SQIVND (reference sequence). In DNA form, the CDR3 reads TGTGCCAGTAGTATACTAGCGGGAGAAAATGAGCAGTTCTTC. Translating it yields CASSILAGENEQFF.

DNA of the CDR3: TGTGCCAGCAGCTATGATGGGACATCCGCCATGGAGACCCAGTACTTC. Protein: CASSYDGTSAMETQYF. This rearrangement joins TRBV7-2 to TRBJ2-5, with a possible D match to TRBD1 (6 bases). The V gene's germline CDR1 is SGHTA and CDR2 FQGNSA. The CDR3 is 16 amino acids. The V end was cut by 4 bases, the J end by 5 bases, with 20 bases between. Full variable domain (remainder filled in from reference TRBV7-2 and TRBJ2-5): GAGVSQSPSNKVTEKGKDVELRCDPISGHTALYWYRQSLGQGLEFLIYFQGNSAPDKSGLPSDRFSAERTGGSVSTLTIQRTQQEDSAVYLCASSYDGTSAMETQYFGPGTRLLVL.

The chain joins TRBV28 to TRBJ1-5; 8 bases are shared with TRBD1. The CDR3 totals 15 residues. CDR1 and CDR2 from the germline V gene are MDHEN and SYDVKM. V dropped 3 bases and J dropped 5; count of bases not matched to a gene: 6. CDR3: CASSFQGANYQPQHF. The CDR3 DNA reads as TGTGCCAGCAGTTTTCAGGGGGCGAACTATCAGCCCCAGCATTTT.

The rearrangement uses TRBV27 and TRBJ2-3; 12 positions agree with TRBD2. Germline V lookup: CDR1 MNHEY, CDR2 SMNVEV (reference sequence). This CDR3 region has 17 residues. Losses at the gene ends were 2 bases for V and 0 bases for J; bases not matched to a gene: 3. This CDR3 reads CASSLGGTSGSTDTQYF. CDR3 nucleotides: TGTGCCAGCAGTTTAGGCGGGACTAGCGGGAGCACAGATACGCAGTATTTT.

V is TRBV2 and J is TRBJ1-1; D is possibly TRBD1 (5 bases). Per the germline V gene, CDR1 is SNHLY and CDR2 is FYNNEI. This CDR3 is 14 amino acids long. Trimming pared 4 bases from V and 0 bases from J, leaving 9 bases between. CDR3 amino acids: CASSVRGLNTEAFF. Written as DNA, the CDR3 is TGTGCCAGCAGTGTGAGGGGTTTGAACACTGAAGCTTTCTTT.

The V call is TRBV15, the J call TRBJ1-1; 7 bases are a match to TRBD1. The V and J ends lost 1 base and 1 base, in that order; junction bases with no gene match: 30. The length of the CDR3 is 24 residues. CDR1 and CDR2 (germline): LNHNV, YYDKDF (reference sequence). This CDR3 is CATSRVKYRQGRLLDSRRNTEAFF. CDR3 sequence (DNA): TGTGCCACCAGCAGAGTGAAATACCGACAGGGTAGGCTATTAGACTCCCGGCGGAACACTGAAGCTTTCTTT.

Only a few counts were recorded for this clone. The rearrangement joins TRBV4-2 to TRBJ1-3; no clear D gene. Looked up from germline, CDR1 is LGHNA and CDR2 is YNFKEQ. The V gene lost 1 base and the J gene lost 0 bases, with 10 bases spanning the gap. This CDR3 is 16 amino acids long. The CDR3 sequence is CASSQGPVNSGNTIYF. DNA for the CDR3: TGTGCCAGCAGCCAAGGTCCGGTCAACTCTGGAAACACCATATATTTT.

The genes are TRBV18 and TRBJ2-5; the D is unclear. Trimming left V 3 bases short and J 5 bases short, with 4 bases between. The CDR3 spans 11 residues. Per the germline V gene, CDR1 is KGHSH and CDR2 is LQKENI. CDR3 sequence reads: CASSPRETQYF. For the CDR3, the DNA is TGTGCCAGCTCACCGAGGGAGACCCAGTACTTC.

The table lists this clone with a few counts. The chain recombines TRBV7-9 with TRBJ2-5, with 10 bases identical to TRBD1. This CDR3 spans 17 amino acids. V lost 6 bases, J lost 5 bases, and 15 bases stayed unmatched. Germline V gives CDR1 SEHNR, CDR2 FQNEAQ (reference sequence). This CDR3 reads CASRPDRGRDQHETQYF. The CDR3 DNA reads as TGTGCCAGCAGACCTGACAGGGGGCGCGACCAGCACGAGACCCAGTACTTC.

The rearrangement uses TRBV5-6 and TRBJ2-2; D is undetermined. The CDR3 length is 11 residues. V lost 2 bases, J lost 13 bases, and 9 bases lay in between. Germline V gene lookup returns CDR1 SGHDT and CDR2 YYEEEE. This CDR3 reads CASSFIAALFF. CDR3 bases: TGTGCCAGCAGCTTTATTGCAGCGCTGTTTTTT.